Each of the 12 T cell receptor beta chains below was sequenced from the same sample in a study of shared clonotypes between healthy human individuals (dated by TCRdb to about 2020). Library preparation employed the immunoSEQ multiplex PCR assay. In TCRdb, the immuneACCESS table is reduced to in-frame sequences with V and J assigned. These tables do not hold every clone; where another copy was compared, an unresolved V gene accounts for under half, and the others remain unexplained. The sample yields 450,000 to 700,000 clones; just under 97% were counted once. The ten largest clones represent 0.11% of the sample. CD8 naive samples were obtained by positive selection for CCR7 among CD45RO-negative cells, yielding a CD45RA+CCR7+ population from which TemRA cells were excluded. Sequences were obtained from naive CD8+ T cells sorted from blood. Explained via the paper, the cell subset or site label denotes: CD45RA+CCR7+. These receptors were collected from a woman younger than 45 in good health.

This rearrangement joins TRBV13 to TRBJ2-7, with 9 bases aligning to TRBD2. V trimming: 1 base; J trimming: 2 bases; junction bases outside the gene matches: 12. This CDR3 comprises 18 residues. CDR1 is PRHDT and CDR2 is FYEKMQ in the germline V gene (reference sequence). The CDR3 nucleotides read TGTGCCAGCAGCTTAGTCGGTACAGCGGGAGGATCTGCCTACGAGCAGTACTTC. It specifies CASSLVGTAGGSAYEQYF.

The V call is TRBV7-9, the J call TRBJ2-7, with 7 bases that match TRBD1. Germline assignment: CDR1 SEHNR and CDR2 FQNEAQ (reference sequence). J gave up 2 bases and V 3 bases, and 1 base lay outside the gene matches. CDR3 length: 13 residues. The CDR3: CASSFQGAYEQYF. The DNA of the CDR3 is TGTGCCAGCAGCTTCCAGGGGGCCTACGAGCAGTACTTC.

The V and J genes are TRBV28 and TRBJ1-2, with D hard to call. The CDR3 is 14 amino acids. The germline V and J ends were trimmed by 5 bases and 4 bases, with 14 bases remaining between them. Germline CDR1 is MDHEN and CDR2 is SYDVKM. The CDR3 region has the DNA TGTGCCAGCAGTGCGCTAAGGGCCGTCTATGGCTACACCTTC. Amino acid sequence: CASSALRAVYGYTF.

The CDR3 loop is CASSPLAGTSTDTQYF. CDR3 sequence (DNA): TGTGCCAGCAGCCCCTTGGCAGGGACAAGCACAGATACGCAGTATTTT. This rearrangement joins TRBV28 to TRBJ2-3, with D perhaps TRBD1 (6 bases). Trimming removed 6 bases at V and 0 bases at J, with 16 bases between. There are 16 residues in the CDR3. The germline gives CDR1 MDHEN, CDR2 SYDVKM.

The chain employs TRBV28 and TRBJ2-2; the match to TRBD2 covers 8 bases. CDR1 and CDR2 (germline): MDHEN, SYDVKM. J was trimmed by 4 bases and V by 4 bases; bases with no gene match: 5. There are 15 residues in the CDR3. The CDR3 DNA follows: TGTGCCAGCAGTTCCGGGAGGGTCGTCACCGGGGAGCTGTTTTTT. It is translated as CASSSGRVVTGELFF.

The J gene is TRBJ2-1, the V gene TRBV28; TRBD2 agrees at 13 bases. Germline lookup yields CDR1 MDHEN and CDR2 SYDVKM. CDR3 size: 16 residues. The J segment lost 9 bases and the V segment lost 5 bases, leaving 10 bases of the junction unmatched. The CDR3: CASSATGTSGNFEQFF. CDR3 sequence (DNA): TGTGCCAGCAGTGCAACCGGGACTAGCGGGAATTTTGAGCAGTTCTTC.

The CDR3 loop reads CASSLYTDTQYF. Here the CDR3 DNA reads TGTGCCAGCAGCCTCTACACAGATACGCAGTATTTT. The V call is TRBV7-2, the J call TRBJ2-3; D gene unclear. Trimming removed 5 bases at V and 2 bases at J, with 5 bases between. The length of the CDR3 is 12 residues. Per the germline V gene, CDR1 is SGHTA and CDR2 is FQGNSA.

In regard to this clone: The sample carries other DNA sequences with the same CDR3. The rearrangement joins TRBV5-6 to TRBJ1-5, with D maybe TRBD1 (6 bases). The CDR3 is made up of 14 amino acids. Germline lookup yields CDR1 SGHDT and CDR2 YYEEEE. V lost 0 bases, J lost 6 bases, and 10 bases lay in between. CDR3 nucleotides: TGTGCCAGCAGCTTGGGTGGAGGGGGTCAGCCCCAGCATTTT. Amino acids: CASSLGGGGQPQHF.

The chain combines TRBV29-1 with TRBJ2-1; D is ambiguous. Trimming took 6 bases from V and 7 from J, leaving 10 bases between them. Germline V gene data show CDR1 as SQVTM and CDR2 as ANQGSEA. The CDR3 length is 11 residues. CDR3 protein: CSVYSRNEQFF. CDR3 nucleotide sequence: TGCAGCGTCTACAGTCGTAATGAGCAGTTCTTC.

V is TRBV7-9 and J is TRBJ1-1, with 11 nucleotides matching TRBD1. This CDR3 comprises 18 residues. Per germline, CDR1 SEHNR and CDR2 FQNEAQ (reference sequence). V dropped 6 bases and J dropped 0; count of bases not matched to a gene: 12. DNA for the CDR3: TGTGCCAGCAGGCCCACGGGGACAGGGGGATATGTGAACACTGAAGCTTTCTTT. Residues: CASRPTGTGGYVNTEAFF. The variable domain in full, completed from reference TRBV7-9 and TRBJ1-1, reads DTGVSQNPRHKITKRGQNVTFRCDPISEHNRLYWYRQTLGQGPEFLTYFQNEAQLEKSRLLSDRFSAERPKGSFSTLEIQRTEQGDSAMYLCASRPTGTGGYVNTEAFFGQGTRLTVV.

This chain joins TRBV5-5 and TRBJ1-1, with 12 bases aligning to TRBD1. Germline V gene sequence: CDR1 SGHKS, CDR2 YYEKEE (reference sequence). This CDR3 contains 16 residues. Unmatched junction bases numbered 3, after V lost 1 base and J lost 2 bases. CDR3 DNA: TGTGCCAGCAGCTTGCGGGACAGGGGGCGCAACACTGAAGCTTTCTTT. Its protein is CASSLRDRGRNTEAFF.

The chain joins TRBV5-1 to TRBJ2-3; possibly TRBD1 for D (6 bases). Trimming cost V 5 bases and J 3 bases, with 10 bases left between them. Germline V lookup: CDR1 SGHRS, CDR2 YFSETQ. The CDR3 sequence is 13 residues long. The CDR3 sequence is CASRADRTDTQYF. In nucleotides, the CDR3 is TGCGCCAGCAGAGCTGACAGGACAGATACGCAGTATTTT.